This TCR beta chain was obtained from a study of blood T cell repertoires in COVID-19. Turning to the study itself: From the United States, Italy and Spain came samples of acute and convalescent COVID-19.

Losses at the gene ends were 10 bases for V and 6 bases for J; bases not matched to a gene: 13. The length of the CDR3 is 16 residues. CDR1 and CDR2 from the germline V gene are LNHDA and SQIVND (reference sequence). This clone appeared a single time. TCRdb keeps only in-frame clones here, not all; method: immunoSEQ multiplex PCR. The sample consists of around 180,000 clones, under 85% of them appearing once. This chain uses TRBV19 with TRBJ2-3; 13 positions agree with TRBD2. Sequenced: peripheral blood. This clonotype originated in a woman older than 75 with acute or convalescent COVID-19. CDR3 protein: CATSNGLAGALDTQYF. The CDR3 bases are TGTGCCACCTCTAATGGACTAGCGGGAGCTTTGGATACGCAGTATTTT.